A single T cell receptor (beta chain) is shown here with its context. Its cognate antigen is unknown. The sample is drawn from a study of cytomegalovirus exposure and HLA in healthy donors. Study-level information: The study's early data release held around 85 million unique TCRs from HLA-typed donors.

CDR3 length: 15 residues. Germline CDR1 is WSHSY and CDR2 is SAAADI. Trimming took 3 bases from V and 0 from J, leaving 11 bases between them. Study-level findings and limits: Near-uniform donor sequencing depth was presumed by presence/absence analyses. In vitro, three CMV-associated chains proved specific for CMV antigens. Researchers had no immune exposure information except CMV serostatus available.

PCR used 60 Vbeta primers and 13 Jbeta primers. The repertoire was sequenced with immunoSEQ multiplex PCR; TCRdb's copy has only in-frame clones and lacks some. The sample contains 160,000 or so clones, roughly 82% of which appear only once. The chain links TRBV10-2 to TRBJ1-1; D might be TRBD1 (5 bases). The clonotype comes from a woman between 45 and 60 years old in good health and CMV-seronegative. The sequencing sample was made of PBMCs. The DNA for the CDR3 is TGCGCCAGCAGTGACCAGACAGATATGAACACTGAAGCTTTCTTT. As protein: CASSDQTDMNTEAFF.